These 24 T cell receptor beta chains were all obtained from the same sample, sequenced in a study of CD8 T cells in Susac syndrome. RNA totalling roughly 0.5 to 1 ug underwent reverse transcription with random hexamers. TCRdb fed the immunoSEQ multiplex PCR reads into MiXCR, producing one record per CDR3 protein. The data show about 160,000 distinct CDR3 sequences, about 90% seen once. Material: CD4+ T cells from PBMCs. These receptors all stem from a human donor in good health.

CDR3 sequence (DNA): TGCGCCAGCAGCCGGTCCGTAGCGGGGGCCTCCGGACAAGAGACCCAGTACTTC. Protein product: CASSRSVAGASGQETQYF. V gene TRBV4-3 combines with J gene TRBJ2-5; TRBD2 agrees at 9 bases. The germline V gene has CDR1 LGHNA and CDR2 YSLEER. V trimming: 4 bases; J trimming: 2 bases; junction bases outside the gene matches: 14. The CDR3 has 18 residues.

The chain is built from TRBV12-3 or TRBV12-4 and TRBJ2-7; a possible D gene is TRBD2 (5 bases). The ends were cut back, 3 bases at V and 7 bases at J, with 13 bases in the middle. CDR3 length equals 13 residues. The CDR3 DNA follows: TGTGCCAGCAGTTTTAACCGGGGTGAAGAGCAGTACTTC. It translates to CASSFNRGEEQYF.

The V gene is TRBV12-3 or TRBV12-4, the J gene TRBJ1-2; TRBD1 aligns across 11 bases. The CDR3 has 15 residues. V was clipped by 3 bases and J by 7 bases; unmatched bases: 7. CDR3 loop: CASSFPGQGVFGYTF. Here the CDR3 DNA reads TGTGCCAGCAGTTTTCCGGGACAGGGGGTTTTTGGCTACACCTTC.

Only a few counts were recorded for this clonotype. The chain joins TRBV5-1 to TRBJ1-1; 10 bases are a match to TRBD1. The J segment lost 4 bases and the V segment lost 0 bases, leaving 0 bases of the junction unmatched. The CDR3 covers 14 residues. Germline V lookup: CDR1 SGHRS, CDR2 YFSETQ. In nucleotides, the CDR3 is TGCGCCAGCAGCTTGGGGACAGGGGGCACTGAAGCTTTCTTT. This sequence encodes CASSLGTGGTEAFF.

This chain links TRBV3-1 with TRBJ1-6; tentative D call: TRBD1 (6 bases). V gave up 4 bases and J gave up 13 bases, with 17 bases separating them. Germline V gene sequence: CDR1 LGHDT, CDR2 YNNKEL (reference sequence). This CDR3 has 14 residues. In DNA, the CDR3 is TGTGCCAGCAGCCCGGACAGTCCCTTGGGTCCCCTCCACTTT. This translates into CASSPDSPLGPLHF.

The chain has TRBV6-1 and TRBJ1-2; D remains ambiguous. V lost 6 bases to trimming and J lost 3 bases, with 8 bases between them. Germline V gene data show CDR1 as MNHNS and CDR2 as SASEGT. This CDR3 comprises 12 residues. This CDR3 is CASRQEHYGYTF. DNA for the CDR3: TGTGCCAGCAGGCAGGAGCACTATGGCTACACCTTC.

The chain has TRBV5-1 and TRBJ1-1; D possibly corresponds to TRBD1 (6 bases). This CDR3 spans 14 amino acids. Germline CDR1 and CDR2: SGHRS and YFSETQ. V was shortened by 7 bases and J by 1 base, with 14 bases between the two germline ends. This chain's CDR3 is CASAALGGNTEAFF. As DNA, the CDR3 is TGCGCCAGCGCCGCGTTAGGGGGGAACACTGAAGCTTTCTTT.

The gene calls are TRBV6-2 or TRBV6-3 and TRBJ2-1; 15 bases are a match to TRBD2. The CDR3 covers 17 residues. V was clipped by 0 bases and J by 3 bases; unmatched bases: 0. Germline V gene data show CDR1 as MNHEY and CDR2 as SVGEGT. DNA for the CDR3: TGTGCCAGCAGTTACTCGGGACTAGCGGGGGGCTACAATGAGCAGTTCTTC. Protein sequence: CASSYSGLAGGYNEQFF.

The CDR3 region is CASSQGAQPRNTEAFF. In DNA form, the CDR3 reads TGTGCCAGCAGCCAAGGAGCGCAGCCAAGAAACACTGAAGCTTTCTTT. V gene TRBV3-1 combines with J gene TRBJ1-1; D remains ambiguous. CDR3 length: 16 amino acids. V was clipped by 1 base and J by 2 bases, with 14 bases between them. Per the germline V gene, CDR1 is LGHDT and CDR2 is YNNKEL (reference sequence).

The chain is built from TRBV5-1 and TRBJ2-3, with D perhaps matching TRBD2 (6 bases). The CDR3 consists of 14 residues. V was pared by 1 base and J by 4 bases, with 10 bases between. Per germline, CDR1 SGHRS and CDR2 YFSETQ. The CDR3 nucleotides are TGCGCCAGCAGCTTGCCGGAGGGGTCAGATACGCAGTATTTT. Translated: CASSLPEGSDTQYF.

This clonotype was found once. The rearrangement joins TRBV28 to TRBJ1-3; a weak D match, TRBD1 (6 bases). The CDR3 is 14 amino acids. V lost 10 bases to trimming and J lost 3 bases, with 16 bases between them. In germline, CDR1 is MDHEN, CDR2 SYDVKM. The CDR3 protein is CATRGPWGGNTIYF. The DNA of the CDR3 is TGTGCCACGCGGGGGCCCTGGGGTGGAAACACCATATATTTT.

The chain recombines TRBV25-1 with TRBJ2-1; a weak D match, TRBD1 (6 bases). CDR3 size: 16 residues. V was trimmed by 3 bases and J by 6 bases, leaving 18 bases between them. Germline assignment: CDR1 MGHDK and CDR2 SYGVNS. CDR3 region: CASSDPRASGVNEQFF. The CDR3 DNA follows: TGTGCCAGCAGTGACCCACGGGCATCAGGGGTCAATGAGCAGTTCTTC.

V usage is TRBV2 and J usage is TRBJ1-5; D unresolved. There are 14 residues in the CDR3. V lost 6 bases and J lost 0, with 9 bases in between. CDR1 and CDR2 from the germline V gene are SNHLY and FYNNEI. The CDR3, as DNA: TGTGCCAGCAGGGCAGCAAATAGCAATCAGCCCCAGCATTTT. Amino acids: CASRAANSNQPQHF.

The V call is TRBV5-1, the J call TRBJ1-1; D is unresolved. Looked up from germline, CDR1 is SGHRS and CDR2 is YFSETQ. CDR3 length equals 14 residues. The V gene lost 4 bases and the J gene lost 3 bases, with 13 bases spanning the gap. The CDR3 region is CASSLADGYTEAFF. CDR3 nucleotide sequence: TGCGCCAGCAGCCTGGCAGACGGCTACACTGAAGCTTTCTTT. The full variable domain, completed using reference TRBV5-1 and TRBJ1-1, is KAGVTQTPRYLIKTRGQQVTLSCSPISGHRSVSWYQQTPGQGLQFLFEYFSETQRNKGNFPGRFSGRQFSNSRSEMNVSTLELGDSALYLCASSLADGYTEAFFGQGTRLTVV.

A word on this clonotype: One junction end does not reproduce the germline sequence, and a read error may be involved. The chain carries TRBV12-3 or TRBV12-4 and TRBJ1-4; possibly TRBD1 for D (6 bases). The CDR3 runs to 13 residues. DNA for the CDR3: TGTGCCAGCACTAGGGGGGCTAACGAAAAACTGTTTTTT. This encodes CASTRGANEKLFF.

This clonotype was recorded once. One end of the junction is discordant with germline, which a read error may explain. V usage is TRBV5-4 and J usage is TRBJ1-1; D ambiguous. Germline CDR1 and CDR2: SGHNT and YYREEE (reference sequence). CDR3 size: 16 residues. The CDR3 DNA reads TGTGCCAGCAGATTTGGAGGTAACCAGAGGAACACTGAAGTTTTCTTT. Its translation: CASRFGGNQRNTEVFF.

The chain combines TRBV12-3 or TRBV12-4 with TRBJ2-3; no clear D. V dropped 7 bases and J dropped 4 bases, with 15 bases sitting between them. The CDR3 totals 14 residues. In nucleotides, the CDR3 is TGTGCCAGCAACCCGCGGCTTGGGGCAGATACGCAGTATTTT. Translation: CASNPRLGADTQYF.

The chain uses TRBV7-2 and TRBJ2-7; D is possibly TRBD2 (5 bases). The germline gives CDR1 SGHTA, CDR2 FQGNSA. The CDR3 contains 15 residues. Trimming took off 2 bases at V and 0 bases at J, with 11 bases between the two ends. The CDR3 DNA reads as TGTGCCAGCAGCTTACGGGCTGGGAGCTCCTACGAGCAGTACTTC. It codes for CASSLRAGSSYEQYF.

The chain couples TRBV2 to TRBJ2-7; D possibly corresponds to TRBD2 (6 bases). Germline assignment: CDR1 SNHLY and CDR2 FYNNEI. Trimming removed 7 bases at V and 6 bases at J, with 13 bases between. This CDR3 contains 12 residues. CDR3 loop: CASNVLEGEQYF. The CDR3, as DNA: TGTGCCAGCAACGTTTTGGAGGGCGAGCAGTACTTC.

J is TRBJ1-5 and V is TRBV7-9, with a weak D call TRBD1 (5 bases). The CDR3 runs to 13 residues. Germline CDR1 reads SEHNR; CDR2 reads FQNEAQ (reference sequence). Trimming took 1 base from V and 9 from J, leaving 10 bases between them. CDR3 nucleotides: TGTGCCAGCAGCTTAGGGGGCGCTGTGCCCCAGCATTTT. It yields the protein CASSLGGAVPQHF.

The sample holds one count of this clonotype. The DNA for the CDR3 is TGTGCCTGGAGTCGGGGGAGGGGAGATACGCAGTATTTT. Translating it yields CAWSRGRGDTQYF. V is TRBV30 and J is TRBJ2-3, with 7 positions matching TRBD2. Unmatched junction bases numbered 4, after V lost 2 bases and J lost 5 bases. The CDR3 runs 13 residues. CDR1 and CDR2 from the germline V gene are GTSNPN and SVGIG (reference sequence).

The chain employs TRBV6-1 and TRBJ1-2; D unclear. The V gene's germline CDR1 is MNHNS and CDR2 SASEGT. The V and J ends lost 1 base and 2 bases respectively, with 11 bases between them. This CDR3 has 15 residues. CDR3 nucleotides: TGTGCCAGCAGTGAAGTGGTATCCTCAAACTATGGCTACACCTTC. Protein: CASSEVVSSNYGYTF.

The chain combines TRBV7-9 with TRBJ2-7; D might be TRBD1 or TRBD2, each matching 6 bases. Germline CDR1 is SEHNR and CDR2 is FQNEAQ (reference sequence). The ends were cut back, 5 bases at V and 6 bases at J, with 14 bases in the middle. CDR3 length: 13 residues. The CDR3 nucleotides are TGTGCCAGCAGCCTAGAGGGGGGCCGCGAGCAGTACTTC. Translation: CASSLEGGREQYF.

The rearrangement links TRBV28 to TRBJ2-1, with a tentative D call TRBD1 (5 bases). This CDR3 spans 13 amino acids. In germline, CDR1 is MDHEN, CDR2 SYDVKM. The ends were cut back, 10 bases at V and 4 bases at J, with 14 bases in the middle. CDR3 loop: CAIWGRKYNEQFF. DNA of the CDR3: TGTGCCATTTGGGGCAGGAAATACAATGAGCAGTTCTTC.